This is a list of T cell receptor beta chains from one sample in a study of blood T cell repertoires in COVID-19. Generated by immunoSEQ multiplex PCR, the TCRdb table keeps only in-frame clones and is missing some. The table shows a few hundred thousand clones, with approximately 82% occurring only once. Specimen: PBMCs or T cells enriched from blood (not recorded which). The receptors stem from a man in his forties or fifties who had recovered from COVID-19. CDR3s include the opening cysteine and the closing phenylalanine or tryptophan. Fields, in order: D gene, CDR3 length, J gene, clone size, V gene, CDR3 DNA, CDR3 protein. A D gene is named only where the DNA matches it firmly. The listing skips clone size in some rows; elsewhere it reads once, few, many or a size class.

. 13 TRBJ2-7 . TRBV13 TGTGCCAGCAGCCGAGTACTATCCTACGAGCAGTACTTC CASSRVLSYEQYF
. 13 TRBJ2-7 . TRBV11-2 TGTGCCAGCAGCTTAGGTCAGATCTACGAGCAGTACTTC CASSLGQIYEQYF
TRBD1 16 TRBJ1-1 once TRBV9 TGTGCCAGCAGCGTAGTCCCAGGGGGTGAGGACACTGAAGCTTTCTTT CASSVVPGGEDTEAFF
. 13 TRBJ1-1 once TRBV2 TGTGCCAGCAGGTCACAGGGAAACACTGAAGCTTTCTTT CASRSQGNTEAFF
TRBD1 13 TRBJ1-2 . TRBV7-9 TGTGCCAGCAGATACGACAGGGACTATGGCTACACCTTC CASRYDRDYGYTF
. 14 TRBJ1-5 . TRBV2 TGTGCCAGCAGTGACTCAGGGGGCAATCAGCCCCAGCATTTT CASSDSGGNQPQHF
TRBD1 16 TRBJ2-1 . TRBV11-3 TGTGCCAGCAGCTTAGAGGGGACAGGGTCGAACAATGAGCAGTTCTTC CASSLEGTGSNNEQFF
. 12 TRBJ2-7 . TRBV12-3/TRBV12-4 TGTGCCAGCAGGGAGGGATACTACGAGCAGTACTTC CASREGYYEQYF
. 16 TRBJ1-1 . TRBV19 TGTGCCAGTAGGTTGGGGGGGGGCAGCATGAACACTGAAGCTTTCTTT CASRLGGGSMNTEAFF
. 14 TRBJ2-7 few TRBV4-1 TGCGCCAGCAGCCAAGTTGCCGGACTCGGGGGGCAGTACTTC CASSQVAGLGGQYF
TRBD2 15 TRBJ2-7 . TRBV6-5 TGTGCCACCCGAACCACTAGCGGGGCCTCCTACGAGCAGTACTTC CATRTTSGASYEQYF
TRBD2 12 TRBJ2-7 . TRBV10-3 TGTGCCTCCGGACGGGGAGGGTACGAGCAGTACTTC CASGRGGYEQYF
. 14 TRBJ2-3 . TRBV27 TGTGCCAGCAGTCTCGCCAGGGGCAAAGATACGCAGTATTTT CASSLARGKDTQYF
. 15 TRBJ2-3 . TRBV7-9 TGTGCCAGCAGCTTAACAGAAAAGGGCACAGATACGCAGTATTTT CASSLTEKGTDTQYF
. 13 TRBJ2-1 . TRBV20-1 TGCAGTGCTAGTTTATTGGGGCAGAATGAGCAGTTCTTC CSASLLGQNEQFF
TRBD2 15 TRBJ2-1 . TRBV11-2 TGTGCCAGCAGCCGAGGGACTAGCGGGAGCGGTGAGCAGTTCTTC CASSRGTSGSGEQFF
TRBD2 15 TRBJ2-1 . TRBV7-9 TGTGCCAGCAGCTTAATAGGACTAGCGGGGCAGGAGCAGTTCTTC CASSLIGLAGQEQFF
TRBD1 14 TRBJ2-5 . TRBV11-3 TGTGCCAGCAGCTCAACGACAGGGTCGAAGACCCAGTACTTC CASSSTTGSKTQYF
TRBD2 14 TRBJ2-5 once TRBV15 TGTGCCACCAGCAGTCCACGGGGGGGAGAGACCCAGTACTTC CATSSPRGGETQYF
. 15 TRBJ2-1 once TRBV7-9 TGTGCCAGCAGCTTCCCTTCTAACCTAGCATGGACGGGGTTCTTC CASSFPSNLAWTGFF
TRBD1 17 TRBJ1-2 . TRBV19 TGTGCCAGTAGTATGTCAGACAGGGGCGGTTCTAACTATGGCTACACCTTC CASSMSDRGGSNYGYTF
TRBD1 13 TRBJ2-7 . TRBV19 TGTGCCAGTAGTATCCGACAGGGCGACGAGCAGTACTTC CASSIRQGDEQYF
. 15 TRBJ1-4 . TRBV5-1 TGCGCCAGCAGCTTGGGGGCTTCAACTAATGAAAAACTGTTTTTT CASSLGASTNEKLFF
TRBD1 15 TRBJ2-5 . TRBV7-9 TGTGCCAGCAGCTCCGGGACAGCTAACTTGGAGACCCAGTACTTC CASSSGTANLETQYF
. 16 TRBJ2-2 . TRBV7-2 TGTGCCAGCAGCTTAATGGCCCCGGGGAACACCGGGGAGCTGTTTTTT CASSLMAPGNTGELFF
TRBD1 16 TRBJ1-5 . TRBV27 TGTGCCAGCGGAATTATACAGGGGCAAGGGAGGCAGCCCCAGCATTTT CASGIIQGQGRQPQHF
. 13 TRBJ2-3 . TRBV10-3 TGTGCCATCAGGGCTAGCGACACAGATACGCAGTATTTT CAIRASDTDTQYF
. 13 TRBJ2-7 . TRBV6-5 TGTGCCAGCAGTTTGACAGGTTCCTACGAGCAGTACTTC CASSLTGSYEQYF
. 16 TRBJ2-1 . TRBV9 TGTGCCAGCAGCGTAGTTTCTCAGGGTTCGCGGAATGAGCAGTTCTTC CASSVVSQGSRNEQFF
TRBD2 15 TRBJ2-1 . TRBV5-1 TGCGCCAGCAGCTTGCAACTAGCGGCCTACAATGAGCAGTTCTTC CASSLQLAAYNEQFF
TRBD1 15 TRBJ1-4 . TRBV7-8 TGTGCCAGCAGCTTATCCGGGACAGGGGGGGAAAAACTGTTTTTT CASSLSGTGGEKLFF
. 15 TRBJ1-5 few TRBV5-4 TGTGCCAGCAGCGCGCCGGGAGGCTCAGAGCAGCCCCAGCATTTT CASSAPGGSEQPQHF